This T cell receptor beta chain was recovered during a study of vaccination effects on CD4 cells after COVID-19. Looked up from germline, CDR1 is KGHDR and CDR2 is SFDVKD. The CDR3 has 16 residues. V lost 9 bases and J lost 5; bases outside the gene matches: 15. Before sequencing, viral peptide pools were used by the ViraFEST assay to expand antigen-specific CD4+ T cells. Culture proceeded for approximately 10 days, and CD4+ T cells were then isolated. For this clone: Its antigen is still unknown.

The repertoire was sequenced with immunoSEQ multiplex PCR; TCRdb's copy has only in-frame clones and lacks some. The sample yields tens of thousands of clones, approximately 80% seen once. This chain links TRBV24-1 with TRBJ1-2; 9 nucleotides agree with TRBD1. This specimen consisted of CD4+ T cells from PBMCs cultured with HCoV-229E spike peptides, obtained before COVID-19 vaccination. The source of this sequence is a human donor who received a COVID-19 vaccine. The chain's CDR3 is CATSTETGGGRYGYTF. CDR3 bases: TGTGCCACCTCGACCGAGACAGGGGGGGGAAGGTATGGCTACACCTTC.